Listed here are 15 T cell receptor beta chains from one sample, sequenced in a study of blood T cells in healthy people across ages. PCR was performed a second time for roughly 7 to 12 cycles using a sample-barcoded 5' primer and a J-beta primer mix. TCRdb re-analysed the 5' RACE reads in MiXCR, keeping a single row per CDR3 protein. The sample has around 1,700,000 distinct CDR3 sequences, roughly 27% seen once. Material for sequencing was blood. The receptors originated from a woman aged 25 to 45 in good health.

This clonotype was seen at least ten times. DNA of the CDR3: TGCGCCAGCAGGAACGTCCGGGACCCACAAGAGACCCAGTACTTC. This translates into CASRNVRDPQETQYF. V gene TRBV10-2 combines with J gene TRBJ2-5; perhaps D is TRBD1 or TRBD2 (5 bases each). Germline loops: CDR1 WSHSY, CDR2 SAAADI. CDR3 length: 15 amino acids. V was trimmed by 6 bases and J by 2 bases, leaving 16 bases between them.

At least ten counts were recorded for this clonotype. This rearrangement joins TRBV11-2 to TRBJ2-3, with 9 bases that match TRBD2. The CDR3 spans 18 residues. V was clipped by 1 base and J by 0 bases; unmatched bases: 8. Germline CDR1 reads SGHAT; CDR2 reads FQNNGV. CDR3 sequence: CASSLVSGGFASTDTQYF. For the CDR3, the DNA is TGTGCCAGCAGCTTAGTTAGCGGGGGCTTTGCTAGCACAGATACGCAGTATTTT.

The sample holds a few counts of this clonotype. DNA of the CDR3: TGCAGTGCTATCCTAGCGGGGGAGTACACAGATACGCAGTATTTT. Translated: CSAILAGEYTDTQYF. The rearrangement uses TRBV20-1 and TRBJ2-3; 10 nucleotides match TRBD2. V trimming: 4 bases; J trimming: 2 bases; junction bases outside the gene matches: 6. The CDR3 length is 15 residues. Looked up from germline, CDR1 is DFQATT and CDR2 is SNEGSKA (reference sequence).

Comments on this clonotype: Mismatch with germline at one junction end may stem from a read error. The rearrangement uses TRBV14 and TRBJ2-7, with 9 bases fitting TRBD1. Germline CDR1 reads SGHDN; CDR2 reads FVKESK. This CDR3 comprises 16 residues. CDR3 sequence: CASSSHRGRSSYDQYF. In DNA, the CDR3 is TGTGCCAGCAGCTCACACAGGGGGCGAAGCTCCTACGACCAGTACTTC.

This clonotype has just a few counts. This sequence joins TRBV7-6 and TRBJ2-3; D is possibly TRBD1 or TRBD2 (5 bases each). This CDR3 spans 13 amino acids. CDR1 and CDR2 (germline): SGHVS, FNYEAQ. Trimming pared 6 bases from V and 10 bases from J, leaving 17 bases between. This CDR3 is CASRQGEAPAQYF. CDR3 in DNA: TGTGCCAGCAGGCAGGGAGAAGCCCCGGCGCAGTATTTT. Full variable domain (remainder filled in from reference TRBV7-6 and TRBJ2-3): GAGVSQSPRYKVTKRGQDVALRCDPISGHVSLYWYRQALGQGPEFLTYFNYEAQQDKSGLPNDRFSAERPEGSISTLTIQRTEQRDSAMYRCASRQGEAPAQYFGPGTRLTVL.

This clonotype came up a few times. The V call is TRBV12-3 or TRBV12-4, the J call TRBJ2-5, with D perhaps TRBD1 (7 bases). The V and J ends lost 8 bases and 5 bases respectively, with 21 bases between them. This CDR3 contains 15 residues. This chain's CDR3 is CASPTATTGRETQYF. DNA of the CDR3: TGTGCCAGCCCCACTGCAACGACAGGGAGGGAGACCCAGTACTTC.

This clonotype was counted between two and nine times. This chain uses TRBV11-2 with TRBJ1-2; the D is unclear. V lost 0 bases to trimming and J lost 6 bases, with 14 bases between them. Looked up from germline, CDR1 is SGHAT and CDR2 is FQNNGV. CDR3 length: 15 amino acids. CDR3 sequence: CASSLDLLPPHGYTF. The CDR3 nucleotides read TGTGCCAGCAGCTTAGATCTTTTACCACCCCATGGCTACACCTTC.

The chain uses TRBV10-2 and TRBJ2-4; no reliable D call. The CDR3 covers 12 residues. The germline gives CDR1 WSHSY, CDR2 SAAADI. Trimming stripped 2 bases from V and 15 bases from J, with 14 bases between. CDR3 DNA: TGCGCCAGCAGTGAGCTGCCCCCCGGGCGGTACTTC. It translates to CASSELPPGRYF.

This clonotype appeared a few times. The rearrangement uses TRBV7-9 and TRBJ2-7; weak D call: TRBD1 (5 bases). V dropped 2 bases and J dropped 7 bases, with 21 bases sitting between them. In germline, CDR1 is SEHNR, CDR2 FQNEAQ (reference sequence). This CDR3 has 16 amino acids. The CDR3 DNA reads as TGTGCCAGCAGCTTACCGGAGCAGGGTTCCCTGGTTGAGCAGTACTTC. Residues: CASSLPEQGSLVEQYF.

This clonotype came up a few times. J is TRBJ2-7 and V is TRBV7-2; 7 bases agree with TRBD1. Germline CDR1 and CDR2: SGHTA and FQGNSA. Trimming removed 4 bases from V and 1 base from J; junction bases left unmatched: 1. The CDR3 totals 13 residues. CDR3 sequence: CTSSWDSSYEQYF. CDR3 sequence (DNA): TGTACCAGCAGCTGGGACAGTTCCTACGAGCAGTACTTC.

The V gene is TRBV24-1, the J gene TRBJ2-1; TRBD2 matches 10 bases. Germline-derived CDR1 and CDR2 are KGHDR and SFDVKD. The CDR3 consists of 15 residues. The V segment lost 4 bases and the J segment 4 bases; nucleotides outside the gene matches: 3. In DNA form, the CDR3 reads TGTGCCACCAGTGAGGGACTAGCGAGTTACAATGAGCAGTTCTTC. Translation: CATSEGLASYNEQFF.

This clonotype showed up just a few times. A single base separates this from a much larger clone, so it may be a read error. The chain couples TRBV27 to TRBJ2-4; the match to TRBD2 covers 7 bases. The V gene end was trimmed by 6 bases and the J gene end by 13 bases; junction bases not matched to a gene: 9. The CDR3 is 12 amino acids. CDR1 is MNHEY and CDR2 is SMNVEV in the germline V gene (reference sequence). The CDR3 DNA is TGTGCCAGCAGGCGCCCGGGGGGTCCACAGTACTTC. As protein: CASRRPGGPQYF.

This clonotype was seen more than once but under ten times. This chain uses TRBV30 with TRBJ1-2; TRBD1 might be the D (6 bases). Per the germline V gene, CDR1 is GTSNPN and CDR2 is SVGIG (reference sequence). The CDR3 is made up of 13 amino acids. V shed 1 base and J shed 8 bases, with 14 bases lying between them. The CDR3 protein is CAWSGQASGGYTF. The DNA of the CDR3 is TGTGCCTGGAGTGGACAGGCGAGCGGAGGCTACACCTTC.

This clonotype has more than one count but fewer than ten. This chain links TRBV4-1 with TRBJ2-1, with 8 bases aligning to TRBD2. This CDR3 region has 17 residues. The ends lost 0 bases at V and 4 bases at J; junction bases unmatched: 8. From germline, CDR1 is MGHRA and CDR2 YSYEKL. CDR3 in DNA: TGCGCCAGCAGCCAAGATCTCAGCGGGGGAAAATACAATGAGCAGTTCTTC. As protein: CASSQDLSGGKYNEQFF.

This clonotype was detected a few times. J is TRBJ1-4 and V is TRBV20-1; D perhaps matches TRBD1 (6 bases). The CDR3 extends over 10 amino acids. CDR1 is DFQATT, CDR2 SNEGSKA, per germline (reference sequence). Deletions cut 8 bases from V and 8 bases from J, with 9 bases between. The CDR3 bases are TGCAGTACAGGGAGGGAAAAACTGTTTTTT. This codes for CSTGREKLFF.